The clone carrying this T cell receptor beta chain was seen repeatedly, ten times or more. Its antigen is as yet unknown. Each CDR3 protein gets one entry after TCRdb re-called the RT-PCR reads with MiXCR. The repertoire has fewer than 700,000 distinct CDR3 sequences, 10% to 15% of them found once; the top ten carry about an eighth. J was trimmed by 2 bases and V by 5 bases; bases with no gene match: 3. Germline values: CDR1 SGHTA, CDR2 FQGNSA. This CDR3 has 14 amino acids. The sample originates from a study of response to subunit inactivated influenza vaccine. General study results and limits: The authors put forward the suggestion that each seasonal influenza vaccination may bring in only a limited number of new T cells.

The TCR was taken from a man aged 45 to 65 who received an inactivated influenza vaccine. The V gene is TRBV7-2, the J gene TRBJ2-7; 10 nucleotides line up with TRBD1. The material sequenced was PBMCs from blood, taken roughly 48 days after vaccination. The CDR3 nucleotides read TGTGCCAGCAGCCCGGACAGGGGGACCTACGAGCAGTACTTC. It codes for CASSPDRGTYEQYF.